Sequencing of this TCR beta chain was carried out in a study of blood T cells in healthy people across ages (dated by TCRdb to 2014 to 2015). Broadly, across the study: In model experiments, template switching captured roughly one uniquely barcoded TCR beta cDNA molecule for every two T cells. To track age-related changes in TCR beta repertoire diversity, the study relied on deep sequencing normalized with unique cDNA molecular identifiers. The donors were split into four age groups: young (average around 15 years), middle-aged (about 40), aged (over 55) and long-lived (approximately 80). To avoid experimental bias, donors of different ages were spread randomly across the sequencing lanes. The study analyzed two additional independent replicas of 1 million unique cDNA reads from the same blood draw for two donors, one aged 18 to 30 and one aged 80 or older. Study-wide conclusions, independent of this receptor: As age increased, observed TCR beta diversity per million T cells dropped in a roughly linear way, and a significant reduction was already evident by age about 40. Conclusive comparison of naive and antigen-experienced compartments was prevented by the profiling of bulk unsorted PBMCs. Observed TCR beta diversity correlated strongly with the percentage of naive T cells measured by flow cytometry. Total diversity estimates from one million sequenced T cells were considered lower bounds and underestimates. Because the CMV infection status of the donors was unknown, age-related changes in expanded clonotypes may potentially have been confounded. Compared with the aged group, the long-lived group had more naive CD4+ T cells, fewer expanded clones and increased TCR diversity, a pattern suggesting age selection.

A note on this clonotype: This clone's antigen is unknown. No base quality information exists; no much larger clone differs at one position.

Systemically healthy Caucasian individuals from Russia, 39 in total and aged about 6 to 90 years, were included as donors. About 10 milliliters of peripheral blood were collected from each donor into EDTA-treated Vacutainer tubes. Ficoll-Paque density-gradient centrifugation was used to isolate PBMCs, with at least 7 million per sample. Total RNA was extracted from PBMCs with Trizol reagent, with at least 6 micrograms obtained per sample. Naive CD45RAhigh/CD27high T cell percentages were measured by flow cytometry on a PBMC aliquot from every donor. Libraries were made using 5' RACE. The sequencer was an Illumina HiSeq 2500. A second PCR of roughly 7 to 12 cycles was performed with a sample-barcoded 5' primer and a J-beta primer mix. A template-switch 5' adaptor carrying 12 random nucleotides introduced a unique molecular identifier onto each TCR beta cDNA molecule. At least 2.5 million CDR3-containing paired-end reads were obtained from each sample. First-strand cDNA was synthesized from all RNA with the Mint cDNA synthesis kit, primed by a TRBC-specific oligonucleotide. Following uracil-DNA glycosylase treatment, a first 18-cycle PCR with universal primers M1SS and BC2_uni_R was performed on all cDNA. In the authors' own workflow: For normalization, 1 million high-quality reads, each with a distinct molecular identifier, were randomly selected from each sample. Instead of being binned into consensus sequences, reads with shared molecular identifiers were discarded. CDR3 identification, clonotype clustering and error correction used MiTCR with a Q25 quality threshold and the strictest error-elimination algorithm. A nonparametric unseen species model with Euler transformation was used to estimate a lower bound on total TCR beta diversity. Using fastp at Q25 and MiXCR, TCRdb reprocessed the public reads and kept productive beta chains. Each entry is one CDR3 protein sequence, shown with its most common DNA and genes. For this entry, the V and J calls and clone size follow TCRdb and not the study's own pipeline. The table for this sample lists 780,000 or so distinct CDR3 sequences; approximately 55% of them were counted only once. The ten largest clones take up around 40% of the sample.

From the germline V gene, CDR1 is SGHRS and CDR2 is YFSETQ. The CDR3 measures 15 amino acids from cysteine to phenylalanine. The CDR3 DNA has 45 bases and is translated from base 1. Unmatched junction bases come to 10, with V trimmed by 3 bases and J by 8 bases. The V and J segments used are TRBV5-1 and TRBJ2-1; 8 middle bases align to TRBD2. Sequenced sample: blood. The receptor's source is a man older than 75 in good health. The CDR3 loop reads CASSSAGGVGYEQFF. The sequenced DNA: TGCGCCAGCAGCTCGGCGGGAGGAGTGGGCTATGAGCAGTTCTTC.